This TCR beta chain was profiled in a study of T cells in Graves' hyperthyroidism and ophthalmopathy. After removal of 7 bases from V and 5 bases from J, the junction contained 7 bases not matched to a gene. The CDR3 length is 13 residues. This clonotype appeared many times. Its antigen is as yet unknown. Whole-study findings and limits: With a median lead of roughly 6.8 months before onset, the model predicted ophthalmopathy.

Authors of the study amplified TCR beta CDR3 regions from RNA transcripts. RT-PCR in the first round (using the HTBI primer set) targeted the TCR CDR3. Using its own MiXCR run on the multiplex PCR reads, TCRdb lists one record per CDR3 protein. The sample lists roughly 570,000 distinct CDR3 sequences, approximately 44% occurring once. The V and J genes are TRBV12-3 or TRBV12-4 and TRBJ2-5; 7 positions agree with TRBD2. The TCR was taken from an adult woman with Graves' disease, either hyperthyroidism or ophthalmopathy (not recorded which). Sequencing was performed on peripheral blood or thyroid tissue (not recorded which). The CDR3 spells CASTSGGWETQYF. CDR3 bases: TGTGCCAGCACCTCGGGGGGTTGGGAGACCCAGTACTTC.